The 22 T cell receptor beta chains below all came from one sample that was sequenced in a study of T cell responses to AZD1222 COVID-19 vaccine. Clones were read by immunoSEQ multiplex PCR, and TCRdb kept only the in-frame ones, dropping some. The profile shows 80,000 to 100,000 clones, roughly 84% of them singletons. The sample consisted of peripheral blood, taken 28 days after the second AZD1222 dose. Receptors were obtained from an adult who received the AZD1222 COVID-19 vaccine.

V and J are TRBV5-5 and TRBJ1-4, with D maybe TRBD1 (6 bases). Germline lookup yields CDR1 SGHKS and CDR2 YYEKEE (reference sequence). The CDR3 length is 17 residues. V was trimmed by 4 bases and J by 0 bases, leaving 16 bases between them. CDR3 residues: CASSPGGGSATNEKLFF. The CDR3 DNA reads as TGTGCCAGCAGCCCGGGAGGGGGGTCGGCAACTAATGAAAAACTGTTTTTT.

This clone was counted once. The chain is built from TRBV28 and TRBJ2-7, with a possible D match to TRBD2 (5 bases). In germline, CDR1 is MDHEN, CDR2 SYDVKM. This CDR3 is built from 14 residues. Trimming shortened V by 6 bases and J by 2 bases, and 14 bases separated the two germline ends. CDR3 coding DNA: TGTGCCAGCAGCGGGGTTACTGGTGCCTACGAGCAGTACTTC. Its protein product is CASSGVTGAYEQYF.

J is TRBJ1-2 and V is TRBV6-5; 8 bases line up with TRBD1. The CDR3 loop spans 16 amino acids. Germline V gene data show CDR1 as MNHEY and CDR2 as SVGAGI. The V segment lost 3 bases and the J segment 1 base; nucleotides outside the gene matches: 7. In DNA, the CDR3 is TGTGCCAGCAGTTATGCAGGGGGCATGGATAACTATGGCTACACCTTC. Protein: CASSYAGGMDNYGYTF.

The sample holds one count of this clone. The genes are TRBV6-4 and TRBJ2-3, with a possible D match to TRBD2 (6 bases). The CDR3 covers 17 residues. Trimming pared 2 bases from V and 2 bases from J, leaving 17 bases between. Germline assignment: CDR1 MRHNA and CDR2 SNTAGT. The CDR3 DNA follows: TGTGCCAGCAGTGACCCGCGACATTGGGACTCCACAGATACGCAGTATTTT. This translates into CASSDPRHWDSTDTQYF.

This chain joins TRBV2 and TRBJ1-5; the D gene is possibly TRBD1 (5 bases). The CDR3 is 14 amino acids. Trimming took 1 base from V and 9 from J, leaving 13 bases between them. In germline, CDR1 is SNHLY, CDR2 FYNNEI. CDR3 in DNA: TGTGCCAGCAGTGAAGGAGGGGAAGGGCCGCCCCAGCATTTT. Amino acids: CASSEGGEGPPQHF.

The chain recombines TRBV10-1 with TRBJ1-6, with D hard to call. The CDR3 sequence is 12 residues long. CDR1 is WNHNN and CDR2 is SYGVQD in the germline V gene (reference sequence). Trimming removed 0 bases at V and 12 bases at J, with 6 bases between. The CDR3 loop reads CASSESRLPLHF. The CDR3 DNA sequence: TGCGCCAGCAGTGAGTCGAGGTTACCCCTCCACTTT.

For this clone: A read error is likely, as this CDR3 ends without the conserved phenylalanine or tryptophan. The limits of the CDR3 on the DNA are not certain, so only TCRdb's listed CDR3 is given. The genes are TRBV15 and TRBJ2-3; the table assigns TRBD2, which was not confirmed against the DNA. CDR1 is LNHNV and CDR2 is YYDKDF in the germline V gene (reference sequence). The CDR3 length equals 10 residues, ends included. The chain's CDR3 is CATSGGTHNI.

CDR3 region: CASSLAAGVGELFF. The CDR3 DNA sequence: TGCGCCAGCAGCTTGGCTGCGGGAGTCGGGGAGCTGTTTTTT. The chain is built from TRBV5-1 and TRBJ2-2; TRBD2 agrees at 7 bases. V shed 0 bases and J 7 bases; nucleotides not matched to a gene: 3. Germline CDR1 reads SGHRS; CDR2 reads YFSETQ. This CDR3 region has 14 residues.

V is TRBV3-1 (or the pseudogene TRBV3-2) and J is TRBJ2-3; TRBD2 matches 11 bases. The junction had 2 bases not matched to a gene; V was cut back by 2 bases and J by 4 bases. This CDR3 has 15 residues. Germline CDR1 LGHDT, CDR2 YNNKEL (reference sequence). The CDR3: CASSQTSGSADTQYF. The CDR3 coding sequence is TGTGCCAGCAGCCAAACTAGCGGGAGTGCAGATACGCAGTATTTT.

The V call is TRBV28, the J call TRBJ2-7, with 8 positions matching TRBD1. Germline V CDR1 and CDR2: MDHEN, SYDVKM. The CDR3 extends over 13 amino acids. The ends lost 11 bases at V and 6 bases at J; junction bases unmatched: 12. CDR3 amino acids: CAGMDRAKLEQYF. CDR3 nucleotide sequence: TGTGCCGGAATGGACAGGGCGAAGCTCGAGCAGTACTTC.

This clone came up a few times. V gene TRBV10-2 combines with J gene TRBJ2-7; 11 bases are shared with TRBD1. Trimming cost V 2 bases and J 7 bases; bases outside gene matches: 7. The CDR3 spans 15 residues. Germline V gene lookup returns CDR1 WSHSY and CDR2 SAAADI. The CDR3 DNA sequence: TGCGCCAGCAGTGAGGAGGACAGGGGGCTGGGGGAGCAGTACTTC. Translation gives CASSEEDRGLGEQYF.

V and J are TRBV5-4 and TRBJ2-1; tentatively, D is TRBD1 or TRBD2 (5 bases each). Per the germline V gene, CDR1 is SGHNT and CDR2 is YYREEE (reference sequence). This CDR3 has 16 residues. The germline V and J ends were trimmed by 0 bases and 4 bases, with 14 bases remaining between them. CDR3 sequence: CASSLGSGRRYNEQFF. The DNA for the CDR3 is TGTGCCAGCAGCTTGGGTTCGGGGCGTAGGTACAATGAGCAGTTCTTC.

The chain uses TRBV9 and TRBJ2-2; D may be TRBD1 or TRBD2 (5 bases each). Germline V gene sequence: CDR1 SGDLS, CDR2 YYNGEE. The V end was cut by 3 bases, the J end by 7 bases, with 31 bases between. This CDR3 is built from 20 residues. The CDR3 spells CASSGSGSPGPRRVVGELFF. CDR3 bases: TGTGCCAGCAGCGGGTCGGGGTCTCCGGGACCCAGGCGGGTGGTCGGGGAGCTGTTTTTT.

A remark on this clone: Mismatch with germline at one junction end may stem from a read error. This chain links TRBV11-2 with TRBJ1-2; D is uncertain. This CDR3 is built from 13 residues. Germline values: CDR1 SGHAT, CDR2 FQNNGV. CDR3 loop: CASSLVWAYVYTF. CDR3 DNA sequence: TGTGCCAGCAGCTTAGTATGGGCTTATGTCTACACCTTC.

The chain recombines TRBV6-5 with TRBJ1-4, with D possibly matching TRBD1 (5 bases). Trimming took off 5 bases at V and 7 bases at J, with 17 bases between the two ends. The germline V gene encodes CDR1 MNHEY and CDR2 SVGAGI. This CDR3 spans 15 amino acids. The chain's CDR3 is CASSPPGRGGEKLFF. The CDR3 region has the DNA TGTGCCAGCAGTCCCCCCGGACGGGGGGGTGAAAAACTGTTTTTT.

The chain joins TRBV29-1 to TRBJ1-1; no clear D. There are 12 residues in the CDR3. The V end was cut by 3 bases, the J end by 1 base, with 6 bases between. Per germline, CDR1 SQVTM and CDR2 ANQGSEA. As DNA, the CDR3 is TGCAGCGTTGACAGTCAGAACACTGAAGCTTTCTTT. As protein: CSVDSQNTEAFF.

The V call is TRBV5-6, the J call TRBJ2-3; 8 bases line up with TRBD1. This CDR3 region has 15 residues. V was pared by 3 bases and J by 6 bases, with 9 bases of the junction left unmatched. The germline V gene encodes CDR1 SGHDT and CDR2 YYEEEE. The CDR3 sequence is CASSSLRTGTDTQYF. CDR3 DNA sequence: TGTGCCAGCAGCTCCCTAAGGACAGGGACGGATACGCAGTATTTT.

This clone was seen a few times. The V gene is TRBV5-1, the J gene TRBJ2-7; D is possibly TRBD1 (5 bases). CDR3 length equals 15 residues. Per germline, CDR1 SGHRS and CDR2 YFSETQ. V lost 0 bases, J lost 0 bases, and 10 bases lay in between. CDR3 protein: CASSLVQGLSYEQYF. In DNA, the CDR3 is TGCGCCAGCAGCTTGGTGCAGGGCCTCTCCTACGAGCAGTACTTC.

The sample holds one count of this clone. The chain carries TRBV7-9 and TRBJ2-2; possible D gene TRBD1, 7 bases. This CDR3 has 14 residues. Germline CDR1 SEHNR, CDR2 FQNEAQ (reference sequence). V was cut by 5 bases and J by 9 bases, with 16 bases left in between. The CDR3 loop is CASSRGGGARELFF. The DNA for the CDR3 is TGTGCCAGCAGCCGCGGAGGGGGCGCCCGGGAGCTGTTTTTT.

The chain combines TRBV28 with TRBJ2-7; a possible D gene is TRBD2 (6 bases). V shed 4 bases and J shed 1 base, with 8 bases lying between them. In germline, CDR1 is MDHEN, CDR2 SYDVKM. The CDR3 loop spans 13 amino acids. CDR3 in DNA: TGTGCCAGCAGTTCCGCGGGGTCCTACGAGCAGTACTTC. Translation gives CASSSAGSYEQYF.

The chain combines TRBV7-2 with TRBJ2-5; D is uncertain. Per germline, CDR1 SGHTA and CDR2 FQGNSA. This CDR3 has 13 amino acids. V was trimmed by 4 bases and J by 5 bases, leaving 11 bases between them. CDR3 sequence reads: CASSSKVGETQYF. CDR3 in DNA: TGTGCCAGCAGCTCGAAGGTAGGGGAGACCCAGTACTTC.

Of note for this clone: The junction and the germline gene differ at one end; a read error may be behind it. This rearrangement joins TRBV11-2 to TRBJ1-6; D gene unclear. Germline assignment: CDR1 SGHAT and CDR2 FQNNGV. The CDR3 spans 15 residues. CDR3 DNA: TGTGCCAGCAGCCCGGGAGCCGCACAGCATTCATCCCTCCACTTT. It is translated as CASSPGAAQHSSLHF.